The T cell receptor (beta chain) under discussion was sequenced for a study of identical twins. This clonotype showed up many times. Germline V lookup: CDR1 SGHRS, CDR2 YFSETQ. Trimming cost V 3 bases and J 4 bases, with 14 bases left between them. The CDR3 covers 15 residues. Unique molecular identifiers were present on the cDNA, and a universal primer site came from template switching. Each CDR3 protein is one row after TCRdb ran MiXCR on the 5' RACE reads. Of 400,000 or so distinct CDR3 sequences in the sample, 9% to 10% were seen once. This sequence was found in a woman in her forties or fifties in good health. The sequenced sample consisted of naive T cells sorted from blood. The chain links TRBV5-1 to TRBJ2-1; the D gene is possibly TRBD2 (6 bases). CDR3 amino acids: CASSSRDGGYNEQFF. The CDR3 DNA reads TGCGCCAGCAGCTCCAGGGACGGGGGTTACAATGAGCAGTTCTTC.